This is a list of T cell receptor beta chains from one sample in a study of breast tumors, draining lymph nodes, adjacent tissues. Each CDR3 protein is one row after TCRdb ran MiXCR on the multiplex PCR reads. Here the sample spans nearly 110,000 distinct CDR3 sequences, approximately 28% being singletons. Sequencing input: axillary lymph node tissue. These receptors were taken from a female donor with breast cancer. Some clones in this sample may be carry-over from other donors' samples. Both conserved end residues are part of each CDR3. The order of the fields is D gene, J gene, V gene, clone size, CDR3 protein, CDR3 DNA. A D gene is named only where the DNA matches it firmly. The size field is filled for only some rows; it gives once, few, many or a size class.

D: TRBD2
J: TRBJ2-1
V: TRBV19
size: -
CDR3: CASSLTSGGAKKSF
DNA: TGTGCCAGTAGCCTCACTAGCGGGGGGGCCAAAAAATCCTTC

D: -
J: TRBJ2-5
V: TRBV20-1
size: many
CDR3: CSARTYGETQYF
DNA: TGCAGTGCAAGGACATACGGGGAGACCCAGTACTTC

D: TRBD1
J: TRBJ2-5
V: TRBV4-1
size: -
CDR3: CASSQSWTGGKPQYF
DNA: TGCGCCAGCAGCCAAAGTTGGACAGGGGGCAAGCCCCAGTACTTC

D: -
J: TRBJ1-1
V: TRBV29-1
size: few
CDR3: CSVGEGAEAFF
DNA: TGCAGCGTGGGGGAGGGGGCTGAAGCTTTCTTT

D: -
J: TRBJ2-6
V: TRBV11-2
size: many
CDR3: CASRVGVSGANVLTF
DNA: TGTGCCAGCAGGGTTGGAGTATCTGGGGCCAACGTCCTGACTTTC

D: TRBD2
J: TRBJ2-7
V: TRBV6-4
size: -
CDR3: CAAHQGGVVGAGTSGMVYEQYF
DNA: TGTGCCGCCCATCAGGGAGGTGTTGTGGGGGCCGGGACTAGCGGGATGGTCTACGAGCAGTACTTC

D: -
J: TRBJ2-7
V: TRBV4-2
size: -
CDR3: CAGSLDGLYEQYF
DNA: TGTGCCGGCAGCCTCGACGGACTCTACGAGCAGTACTTC

D: -
J: TRBJ1-1
V: TRBV19
size: -
CDR3: CASCRGYTEAFF
DNA: TGTGCCAGTTGTAGGGGCTACACTGAAGCTTTCTTT

D: -
J: TRBJ2-7
V: TRBV6-6
size: many
CDR3: CASNKNGPVILKQYF
DNA: TGTGCCAGCAACAAAAACGGACCAGTGATTTTAAAGCAGTACTTC

D: -
J: TRBJ2-2
V: TRBV20-1
size: -
CDR3: CSACCRPGELFF
DNA: TGCAGTGCTTGCTGCCGACCCGGGGAGCTGTTTTTT

D: TRBD1
J: TRBJ2-5
V: TRBV13
size: many
CDR3: CASSLAVGFVGQGETQYF
DNA: TGTGCCAGCAGCTTAGCCGTTGGATTTGTGGGACAGGGAGAGACCCAGTACTTC

D: -
J: TRBJ2-5
V: TRBV28
size: many
CDR3: CASSGTGSYGETQYF
DNA: TGTGCCAGCAGTGGTACAGGGAGTTATGGGGAGACCCAGTACTTC

D: -
J: TRBJ1-2
V: TRBV7-9
size: -
CDR3: CASSEVGGYTF
DNA: TGTGCCAGCAGTGAAGTAGGAGGCTACACCTTC

D: -
J: TRBJ2-1
V: TRBV2
size: many
CDR3: CASSEGLSSSYNEQFF
DNA: TGTGCCAGCAGTGAAGGACTGAGCAGCTCCTACAATGAGCAGTTCTTC

D: TRBD1
J: TRBJ2-3
V: TRBV20-1
size: -
CDR3: CSTHAGGTGRTDTQYF
DNA: TGCAGTACTCACGCTGGAGGGACAGGGCGCACAGATACGCAGTATTTT

D: -
J: TRBJ2-1
V: TRBV27
size: -
CDR3: CASSLFPVRIPYNEQFF
DNA: TGTGCCAGCAGTTTATTTCCGGTGCGGATACCCTACAATGAGCAGTTCTTC

D: -
J: TRBJ2-5
V: TRBV20-1
size: many
CDR3: CSASPGRGQETQYF
DNA: TGCAGTGCTAGTCCGGGGAGGGGGCAAGAGACCCAGTACTTC

D: -
J: TRBJ2-6
V: TRBV6-1
size: many
CDR3: CASRGGDSGANVLTF
DNA: TGTGCCAGCAGGGGCGGGGATTCTGGGGCCAACGTCCTGACTTTC

D: -
J: TRBJ1-6
V: TRBV9
size: -
CDR3: CASRSGDADSPLHF
DNA: TGTGCCAGCAGGTCTGGGGACGCGGATTCACCCCTCCACTTT

D: -
J: TRBJ1-2
V: TRBV12-3/TRBV12-4
size: many
CDR3: CATLNSQGSGYTF
DNA: TGTGCCACCCTAAATTCACAGGGATCTGGCTACACCTTC

D: TRBD2
J: TRBJ2-3
V: TRBV20-1
size: many
CDR3: CSARLAGRSTDTQYF
DNA: TGCAGTGCTCGTTTAGCGGGGCGAAGCACAGATACGCAGTATTTT

D: TRBD1
J: TRBJ2-1
V: TRBV7-9
size: many
CDR3: CASSTNTGTASEQFF
DNA: TGTGCCAGCAGCACTAATACCGGGACAGCGAGTGAGCAGTTCTTC

D: -
J: TRBJ2-7
V: TRBV30
size: many
CDR3: CAWTGGYEQYF
DNA: TGTGCCTGGACAGGAGGCTACGAGCAGTACTTC

D: TRBD1
J: TRBJ2-3
V: TRBV5-6
size: many
CDR3: CASSQRWTGGLDTQYF
DNA: TGTGCCAGCAGCCAACGATGGACAGGGGGTTTAGATACGCAGTATTTT

D: TRBD2
J: TRBJ2-1
V: TRBV2
size: many
CDR3: CASSGSTSGAWNEQFF
DNA: TGTGCCAGCAGTGGTTCGACTAGCGGGGCTTGGAATGAGCAGTTCTTC

D: -
J: TRBJ2-7
V: TRBV6-5
size: many
CDR3: CASSHGAQGSPYEQYF
DNA: TGTGCCAGCAGTCACGGCGCGCAGGGGTCTCCCTACGAGCAGTACTTC

D: -
J: TRBJ1-2
V: TRBV5-1
size: -
CDR3: CASSLTGRKANYGYAF
DNA: TGCGCCAGCAGCTTAACAGGGAGGAAGGCCAACTATGGCTACGCCTTC

D: TRBD2
J: TRBJ2-5
V: TRBV7-2
size: many
CDR3: CASSSGLAGETQYF
DNA: TGTGCCAGCAGCTCCGGACTAGCGGGGGAGACCCAGTACTTC

D: -
J: TRBJ1-3
V: TRBV7-2
size: many
CDR3: CASSLAIFSSGNTIYF
DNA: TGTGCCAGCAGCTTAGCCATCTTCTCCTCTGGAAACACCATATATTTT

D: -
J: TRBJ1-1
V: TRBV9
size: few
CDR3: CASNPDGAFTEAFF
DNA: TGTGCCAGCAACCCCGACGGGGCCTTCACTGAAGCTTTCTTT

D: -
J: TRBJ2-3
V: TRBV5-1
size: many
CDR3: CASSGGAGTDTQYF
DNA: TGCGCCAGCAGCGGGGGCGCCGGCACAGATACGCAGTATTTT

D: -
J: TRBJ2-2
V: TRBV7-3
size: many
CDR3: CASSPDSNTGELFF
DNA: TGTGCCAGCAGCCCGGACTCGAACACCGGGGAGCTGTTTTTT

D: TRBD1
J: TRBJ2-7
V: TRBV3-1
size: many
CDR3: CASTDGGQRGEQYF
DNA: TGTGCCAGCACGGATGGGGGACAGAGAGGGGAGCAGTACTTC

D: -
J: TRBJ1-5
V: TRBV11-2
size: many
CDR3: CASSIGQYNQPQHF
DNA: TGTGCCAGCAGCATCGGACAGTACAATCAGCCCCAGCATTTT

D: TRBD2
J: TRBJ2-1
V: TRBV20-1
size: many
CDR3: CSARDLRLAGGNEQFF
DNA: TGCAGTGCTAGAGATTTGCGGCTAGCGGGGGGCAATGAGCAGTTCTTC

D: -
J: TRBJ1-6
V: TRBV4-1
size: many
CDR3: CASSQAKGDNSPLHF
DNA: TGCGCCAGCAGCCAGGCAAAAGGGGACAATTCACCCCTCCACTTT

D: -
J: TRBJ2-1
V: TRBV20-1
size: many
CDR3: CSARDFLAGRGNEQFF
DNA: TGCAGTGCTAGAGACTTTTTAGCGGGTAGGGGGAATGAGCAGTTCTTC

D: -
J: TRBJ2-7
V: TRBV12-3/TRBV12-4
size: -
CDR3: CASRTTSSYEQYF
DNA: TGTGCCAGTCGTACTACAAGCTCCTACGAGCAGTACTTC

D: TRBD1
J: TRBJ2-7
V: TRBV14
size: many
CDR3: CASSQRTGLPYEQYF
DNA: TGTGCCAGCAGCCAAAGGACAGGATTGCCCTACGAGCAGTACTTC

D: TRBD1
J: TRBJ2-6
V: TRBV7-9
size: -
CDR3: CASRQQGTGGANVLTF
DNA: TGTGCCAGCAGACAACAGGGGACGGGAGGGGCCAACGTCCTGACTTTC

D: -
J: TRBJ2-1
V: TRBV24-1
size: -
CDR3: CAPAGGEQFF
DNA: TGTGCCCCCGCCGGTGGGGAGCAGTTCTTC

D: -
J: TRBJ2-5
V: TRBV7-3
size: many
CDR3: CASSLIGNQETQYF
DNA: TGTGCCAGCAGCTTAATAGGCAACCAAGAGACCCAGTACTTC

D: -
J: TRBJ1-6
V: TRBV10-3
size: many
CDR3: CAISLDSGVSPLHF
DNA: TGTGCCATCAGCCTCGACTCAGGGGTTTCACCCCTCCACTTT

D: -
J: TRBJ1-4
V: TRBV3-1
size: many
CDR3: CASSPEGGSTNEKLFF
DNA: TGTGCCAGCAGCCCCGAAGGGGGGTCAACTAATGAAAAACTGTTTTTT

D: -
J: TRBJ2-3
V: TRBV20-1
size: -
CDR3: CSARDSSREGTDTQYF
DNA: TGCAGTGCTAGAGATTCGAGCAGGGAAGGCACAGATACGCAGTATTTT